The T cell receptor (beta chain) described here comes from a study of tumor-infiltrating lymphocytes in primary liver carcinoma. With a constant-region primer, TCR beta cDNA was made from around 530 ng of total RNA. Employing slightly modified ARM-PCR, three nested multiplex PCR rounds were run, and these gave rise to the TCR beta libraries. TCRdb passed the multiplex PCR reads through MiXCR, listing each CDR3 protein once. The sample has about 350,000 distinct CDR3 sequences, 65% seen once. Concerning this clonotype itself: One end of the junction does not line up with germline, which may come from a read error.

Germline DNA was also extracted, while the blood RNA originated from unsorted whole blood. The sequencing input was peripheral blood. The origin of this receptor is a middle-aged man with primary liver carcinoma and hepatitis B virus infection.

In DNA form, the CDR3 reads TGTGCCTGGAGTGTACAGGGGATAACCACTGAAGCCTTCTTT. The encoded protein is CAWSVQGITTEAFF. The chain has TRBV30 and TRBJ1-1; 7 bases are a match to TRBD1. In germline, CDR1 is GTSNPN, CDR2 SVGIG (reference sequence). CDR3 size: 14 residues.